Listed below are T cell receptor beta chains from one sample, sequenced in a study of shared clonotypes between healthy human individuals. Produced via immunoSEQ multiplex PCR; TCRdb's table is partial and in-frame only. The sample includes roughly 2 million clones, 85% to 95% of them seen just once. The material sequenced was naive CD8+ T cells sorted from blood. Receptors were obtained from a man aged 18 to 35 in good health. Both conserved end residues are part of each CDR3. D genes are given only for firm matches. Clone size appears in some rows only: once, few, many, or a class for an expanded clone.

>-|TRBJ2-1|TRBV13|-
CASSLGGQYPTNEQFF
TGTGCCAGCAGCTTAGGAGGACAATATCCTACAAATGAGCAGTTCTTC
>TRBD1|TRBJ2-5|TRBV5-1|-
CASSLGLTGMYQETQYF
TGCGCCAGCAGCTTAGGTTTGACAGGGATGTACCAAGAGACCCAGTACTTC
>-|TRBJ2-3|TRBV6-6|-
CASSTFEGDHTDTQYF
TGTGCCAGCAGCACGTTCGAGGGAGATCACACAGATACGCAGTATTTT
>-|TRBJ2-1|TRBV4-2|-
CASSHGTSYNEQFF
TGTGCCAGCAGCCACGGGACCTCCTACAATGAGCAGTTCTTC
>-|TRBJ2-1|TRBV2|-
CASGNRASSYDEQFF
TGTGCCAGTGGGAACAGGGCCTCTTCCTATGATGAGCAGTTCTTC
>-|TRBJ2-2|TRBV29-1|-
CSAQAGAGELFF
TGCAGCGCCCAGGCCGGGGCCGGGGAGCTGTTTTTT
>-|TRBJ1-1|TRBV15|-
CATSRTLSGQVGFGTEAFF
TGTGCCACCAGCAGAACGCTGTCGGGGCAAGTTGGTTTCGGGACTGAAGCTTTCTTT
>-|TRBJ1-1|TRBV6-5|-
CASSYSETGNTEAFF
TGTGCCAGCAGTTACTCCGAGACAGGCAACACTGAAGCTTTCTTT
>TRBD1|TRBJ2-7|TRBV11-3|-
CASSPRTGYEQYF
TGTGCCAGCAGCCCGCGGACAGGCTACGAGCAGTACTTC
>-|TRBJ2-3|TRBV6-6|-
CASSYPDTQYF
TGTGCCAGCAGTTACCCAGATACGCAGTATTTT
>-|TRBJ1-1|TRBV9|-
CASSRTPVVTEAFF
TGTGCCAGCAGCAGGACACCCGTGGTCACTGAAGCTTTCTTT
>TRBD2|TRBJ2-5|TRBV28|-
CASSSGGGQETQYF
TGTGCCAGCAGTTCCGGGGGAGGGCAAGAGACCCAGTACTTC
>-|TRBJ1-3|TRBV4-3|-
CASSQDGSSGNTIYF
TGCGCCAGCAGCCAAGATGGGAGCTCTGGAAACACCATATATTTT
>-|TRBJ2-3|TRBV9|-
CASSVGGDTDTQYF
TGTGCCAGCAGCGTGGGGGGTGACACAGATACGCAGTATTTT
>TRBD1|TRBJ1-1|TRBV7-6|-
CASSNRGPEAFF
TGTGCCAGCAGCAACAGGGGCCCTGAAGCTTTCTTT
>-|TRBJ1-1|TRBV5-4|once
CASSLLGNTEAFF
TGTGCCAGCAGCTTGTTGGGAAACACTGAAGCTTTCTTT
>-|TRBJ2-1|TRBV11-3|-
CASSLGRSSYNEQFF
TGTGCCAGCAGCTTAGGACGTAGCTCCTACAATGAGCAGTTCTTC
>TRBD1|TRBJ1-1|TRBV19|-
CASSIVYGQGGNTEAFF
TGTGCCAGTAGTATAGTTTACGGACAGGGGGGGAACACTGAAGCTTTCTTT
>-|TRBJ2-3|TRBV30|once
CAWSVGTASTDTQYF
TGTGCCTGGAGTGTAGGGACGGCTAGCACAGATACGCAGTATTTT
>TRBD2|TRBJ2-7|TRBV4-1|-
CASSQDHGLARPYEQYF
TGCGCCAGCAGCCAAGATCACGGACTAGCGCGGCCCTACGAGCAGTACTTC
>-|TRBJ2-7|TRBV5-6|-
CASSLGSSEQYF
TGTGCCAGCAGCTTGGGATCTAGCGAGCAGTACTTC
>-|TRBJ2-4|TRBV25-1|-
CASSELMASLTKNIQYF
TGTGCCAGCAGTGAACTAATGGCCAGTCTGACAAAAAACATTCAGTACTTC
>-|TRBJ1-4|TRBV4-1|-
CASSPEGSVATNEKLFF
TGCGCCAGCAGCCCTGAGGGATCGGTTGCAACTAATGAAAAACTGTTTTTT
>TRBD1|TRBJ2-7|TRBV6-1|-
CASSEATGANYEQYF
TGTGCCAGCAGTGAAGCAACAGGGGCAAACTACGAGCAGTACTTC
>TRBD2|TRBJ2-5|TRBV29-1|-
CSVGDYSGGLEETQYF
TGCAGCGTTGGGGACTACAGCGGGGGGCTGGAGGAGACCCAGTACTTC
>-|TRBJ2-2|TRBV5-6|-
CASSFGWGPAGELFF
TGTGCCAGCAGCTTTGGTTGGGGGCCGGCCGGGGAGCTGTTTTTT
>-|TRBJ2-3|TRBV5-4|-
CASSLEDALPDTQYF
TGTGCCAGCAGCTTGGAAGACGCCCTCCCAGATACGCAGTATTTT
>-|TRBJ2-2|TRBV6-6|-
CASLEKGFGELFF
TGTGCCAGTCTCGAAAAGGGGTTCGGGGAGCTGTTTTTT
>TRBD1|TRBJ2-7|TRBV9|-
CASSVGDRSSYEQYF
TGTGCCAGCAGCGTAGGGGACAGAAGCTCCTACGAGCAGTACTTC
>-|TRBJ2-7|TRBV7-8|-
CASSLDTTAYEQYF
TGTGCCAGCAGCTTAGACACGACAGCTTACGAGCAGTACTTC
>-|TRBJ2-7|TRBV18|-
CASSPKEGGSYEQYF
TGTGCCAGCTCACCTAAAGAGGGTGGCTCCTACGAGCAGTACTTC
>-|TRBJ2-2|TRBV9|-
CASSVVTGELFF
TGTGCCAGCAGCGTTGTTACCGGGGAGCTGTTTTTT
>-|TRBJ2-3|TRBV10-3|-
CAITPTGADTQYF
TGTGCCATCACCCCGACCGGGGCAGATACGCAGTATTTT
>-|TRBJ1-1|TRBV4-1|-
CASSQVTGLNTEAFF
TGCGCCAGCAGCCAAGTAACAGGGCTGAACACTGAAGCTTTCTTT
>-|TRBJ2-3|TRBV9|-
CASSVEAGPRTDTQYF
TGTGCCAGCAGCGTAGAGGCGGGGCCCCGCACAGATACGCAGTATTTT
>-|TRBJ2-7|TRBV6-6|-
CASSLATTYEQYF
TGTGCCAGCAGTTTGGCGACGACCTACGAGCAGTACTTC
>TRBD2|TRBJ2-7|TRBV4-1|-
CASSHSGSPYEQYF
TGCGCCAGCAGCCATAGCGGGAGTCCTTACGAGCAGTACTTC
>-|TRBJ2-2|TRBV10-3|-
CASKTDPNTGELFF
TGTGCCAGTAAGACCGACCCCAACACCGGGGAGCTGTTTTTT
>-|TRBJ2-3|TRBV6-5|-
CASSYSTSTDTQYF
TGTGCCAGCAGTTACTCCACGAGCACAGATACGCAGTATTTT
>TRBD1|TRBJ2-2|TRBV27|once
CASSLHPGQGANTGELFF
TGTGCCAGCAGTTTGCACCCGGGACAGGGAGCGAACACCGGGGAGCTGTTTTTT
>-|TRBJ2-2|TRBV30|-
CAWSTGPGELFF
TGTGCCTGGAGTACGGGACCCGGGGAGCTGTTTTTT
>-|TRBJ2-3|TRBV6-5|-
CASSNTGDTQYF
TGTGCCAGCAGCAACACAGGAGATACGCAGTATTTT
>-|TRBJ1-2|TRBV25-1|-
CASSESENYGYTF
TGTGCCAGCAGTGAATCGGAAAACTATGGCTACACCTTC
>-|TRBJ1-4|TRBV2|-
CASTSVGTNEKLFF
TGTGCCAGCACGTCGGTGGGGACTAATGAAAAACTGTTTTTT
>-|TRBJ1-4|TRBV30|-
CAWSATGEKLFF
TGTGCCTGGAGCGCCACTGGGGAAAAACTGTTTTTT
>TRBD2|TRBJ2-1|TRBV27|-
CASSLWGTSGSNEQFF
TGTGCCAGCAGTTTATGGGGGACTAGCGGGAGCAATGAGCAGTTCTTC
>TRBD1|TRBJ2-7|TRBV14|-
CASSRGQIYEQYF
TGTGCCAGCAGCCGGGGACAGATCTACGAGCAGTACTTC
>-|TRBJ1-1|TRBV28|-
CASLNRDIAEAFF
TGTGCCAGCCTCAACAGGGATATCGCTGAAGCTTTCTTT
>-|TRBJ2-7|TRBV10-3|-
CAISESKVEGILSYEQYF
TGTGCCATCAGTGAGTCGAAGGTCGAGGGAATTCTCTCCTACGAGCAGTACTTC
>TRBD1|TRBJ2-2|TRBV4-3|-
CASSHPTGGSTGELFF
TGCGCCAGCAGCCACCCCACAGGGGGCAGCACCGGGGAGCTGTTTTTT
>TRBD2|TRBJ2-3|TRBV7-9|-
CASSSPPGLADTDTQYF
TGTGCCAGCAGCTCGCCTCCGGGACTAGCGGACACAGATACGCAGTATTTT